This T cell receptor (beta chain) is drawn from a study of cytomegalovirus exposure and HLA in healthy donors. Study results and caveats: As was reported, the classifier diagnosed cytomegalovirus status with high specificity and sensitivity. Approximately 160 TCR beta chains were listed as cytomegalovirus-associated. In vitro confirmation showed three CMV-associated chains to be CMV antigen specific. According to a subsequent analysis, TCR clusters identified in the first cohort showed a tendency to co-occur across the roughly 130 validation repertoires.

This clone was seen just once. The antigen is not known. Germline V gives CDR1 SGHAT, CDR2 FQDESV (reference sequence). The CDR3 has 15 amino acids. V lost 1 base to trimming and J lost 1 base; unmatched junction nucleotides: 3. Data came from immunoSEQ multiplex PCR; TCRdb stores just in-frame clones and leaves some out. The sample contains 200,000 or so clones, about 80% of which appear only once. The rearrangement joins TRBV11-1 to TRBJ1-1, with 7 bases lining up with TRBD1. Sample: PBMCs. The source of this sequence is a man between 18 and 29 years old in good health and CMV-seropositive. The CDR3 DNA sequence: TGTGCCAGCAGCTTAGGGAACAGGGGGAACACTGAAGCTTTCTTT. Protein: CASSLGNRGNTEAFF.